These 8 T cell receptor beta chains were all obtained from the same sample, sequenced in a study of shared clonotypes between healthy human individuals. Using immunoSEQ multiplex PCR, the repertoire was profiled, and TCRdb retains in-frame clones only, with some absent. This sample has a few hundred thousand clones, with around 78% found just once. The sequencing sample was made of PBMCs. The receptor set was obtained from a middle-aged woman in good health. Some clones in this sample may be carry-over from other donors' samples.

This clone was observed at least ten times. V usage is TRBV25-1 and J usage is TRBJ2-7, with D uncertain. The CDR3 contains 15 residues. The V gene lost 5 bases and the J gene lost 5 bases, with 19 bases spanning the gap. Germline assignment: CDR1 MGHDK and CDR2 SYGVNS. Here the CDR3 reads CASSPRTGGPHEQYF. The CDR3 region has the DNA TGTGCCAGCAGTCCACGGACGGGCGGCCCCCACGAGCAGTACTTC.

The CDR3 protein is CASSHATSGIRRIEQFF. The DNA of the CDR3 is TGCGCCAGCAGCCATGCTACTAGCGGGATTCGGCGAATTGAGCAGTTCTTC. V gene TRBV4-1 combines with J gene TRBJ2-1; 10 nucleotides match TRBD2. The V segment lost 3 bases and the J segment 9 bases; nucleotides outside the gene matches: 14. The CDR3 is 17 amino acids. In germline, CDR1 is MGHRA, CDR2 YSYEKL.

V is TRBV5-1 and J is TRBJ2-7, with D uncertain. The CDR3 is 14 residues long. The V gene's germline CDR1 is SGHRS and CDR2 YFSETQ. With 0 bases removed from V and 5 bases from J, the gap between germline ends came to 12 bases. CDR3 nucleotides: TGCGCCAGCAGCTTGGAGGTGAAAGACGACGAGCAGTACTTC. Translation: CASSLEVKDDEQYF.

The chain couples TRBV11-2 to TRBJ2-3; 8 nucleotides match TRBD1. V lost 5 bases, J lost 6 bases, and 10 bases stayed unmatched. This CDR3 has 15 amino acids. Germline loops: CDR1 SGHAT, CDR2 FQNNGV. The CDR3: CASSPDRGLGDTQYF. The CDR3 DNA is TGTGCCAGCAGCCCTGACAGGGGCCTTGGGGATACGCAGTATTTT.

Here the CDR3 reads CASSLEFAPPPYF. The CDR3 coding sequence is TGTGCCAGCAGCTTGGAGTTTGCACCCCCCCCATACTTC. The chain carries TRBV7-2 and TRBJ2-5; D not certain. Germline V gives CDR1 SGHTA, CDR2 FQGNSA. CDR3 size: 13 residues. V was shortened by 3 bases and J by 14 bases, with 19 bases between the two germline ends.

J is TRBJ2-2 and V is TRBV7-2; 12 nucleotides agree with TRBD2. The CDR3 spans 15 residues. V dropped 5 bases and J dropped 3; count of bases not matched to a gene: 1. Germline V CDR1 and CDR2: SGHTA, FQGNSA. The CDR3 sequence: CASSRLAGDTGELFF. The DNA for the CDR3 is TGTGCCAGCAGCCGACTAGCGGGAGACACCGGGGAGCTGTTTTTT.

The V call is TRBV5-6, the J call TRBJ2-7; D possibly uses TRBD1 or TRBD2 (5 bases each). The CDR3 consists of 16 residues. V lost 4 bases and J 1 base, leaving 18 bases between the germline ends. Germline CDR1 SGHDT, CDR2 YYEEEE. CDR3 DNA sequence: TGTGCCAGCAGCGGATACGGGACGCCCAAATCCTACGAGCAGTACTTC. Protein product: CASSGYGTPKSYEQYF.

This clone was seen a handful of times. The chain has TRBV5-4 and TRBJ2-6, with TRBD1 identical over 7 bases. Germline V lookup: CDR1 SGHNT, CDR2 YYREEE (reference sequence). There are 18 residues in the CDR3. Trimming cost V 4 bases and J 0 bases; bases outside gene matches: 10. In nucleotides, the CDR3 is TGTGCCAGCAGCCAACCGGGACAGATGAGCTCTGGGGCCAACGTCCTGACTTTC. It yields the protein CASSQPGQMSSGANVLTF. The full variable domain, rest sourced from reference TRBV5-4 and TRBJ2-6, is ETGVTQSPTHLIKTRGQQVTLRCSSQSGHNTVSWYQQALGQGPQFIFQYYREEENGRGNFPPRFSGLQFPNYSSELNVNALELDDSALYLCASSQPGQMSSGANVLTFGAGSRLTVL.